These 29 T cell receptor beta chains originate from one sample sequenced in a study of cytomegalovirus exposure and HLA in healthy donors. The PCR made use of 60 Vbeta and 13 Jbeta primers. Profiled with immunoSEQ multiplex PCR; TCRdb holds only in-frame clones, not every one. The sample holds roughly 120,000 clones; about 8.6% are singletons and the top ten take 6% to 7.5%. Sequences were obtained from PBMCs. These receptors all come from a woman in her forties in good health and CMV-seropositive.

The chain joins TRBV25-1 to TRBJ2-2; perhaps TRBD2 as D (7 bases). This CDR3 has 13 amino acids. Germline-derived CDR1 and CDR2 are MGHDK and SYGVNS. The V and J ends lost 8 bases and 2 bases respectively, with 9 bases between them. The DNA of the CDR3 is TGTGCCAGCGGGGGGGCAAACACCGGGGAGCTGTTTTTT. Protein sequence: CASGGANTGELFF. Together with reference TRBV25-1 and TRBJ2-2, the CDR3 gives the full variable domain: EADIYQTPRYLVIGTGKKITLECSQTMGHDKMYWYQQDPGMELHLIHYSYGVNSTEKGDLSSESTVSRIRTEHFPLTLESARPSHTSQYLCASGGANTGELFFGEGSRLTVL.

The chain links TRBV29-1 to TRBJ2-3, with 8 bases fitting TRBD2. The V gene's germline CDR1 is SQVTM and CDR2 ANQGSEA. The CDR3 is 13 residues long. The V segment lost 4 bases and the J segment 4 bases; nucleotides outside the gene matches: 4. In DNA form, the CDR3 reads TGCAGCGTTGCCCAGACTAGCGCAGATACGCAGTATTTT. Residues: CSVAQTSADTQYF.

This clone occurred a few times. The chain couples TRBV11-1 to TRBJ1-1, with 7 bases that match TRBD1. This CDR3 has 15 residues. V shed 5 bases and J 1 base; nucleotides not matched to a gene: 7. The germline CDR1 and CDR2 sequences are SGHAT and FQDESV (reference sequence). Written as DNA, the CDR3 is TGTGCCAGCAGCCGACAGGGAGGTAAGAACACTGAAGCTTTCTTT. Its protein is CASSRQGGKNTEAFF.

The chain has TRBV30 and TRBJ2-5, with TRBD1 matching 11 bases. The junction had 11 bases not matched to a gene; V was cut back by 3 bases and J by 11 bases. The length of the CDR3 is 14 residues. The germline CDR1 and CDR2 sequences are GTSNPN and SVGIG (reference sequence). The CDR3 sequence: CAWSTGTGGNEQYF. The CDR3 DNA sequence: TGTGCCTGGAGCACCGGGACAGGGGGGAATGAGCAGTACTTC.

V gene TRBV6-5 combines with J gene TRBJ2-7; TRBD1 matches 7 bases. The V segment lost 3 bases and the J segment 3 bases; nucleotides outside the gene matches: 5. Germline CDR1 MNHEY, CDR2 SVGAGI. The CDR3 is made up of 14 amino acids. As DNA, the CDR3 is TGTGCCAGCAGTTATACCGGGACAGACTACGAGCAGTACTTC. As protein: CASSYTGTDYEQYF.

There are a few counts of this clone. The V and J genes are TRBV6-1 and TRBJ1-4; D call uncertain. The CDR3 sequence is 15 residues long. Germline assignment: CDR1 MNHNS and CDR2 SASEGT. V was clipped by 3 bases and J by 4 bases, with 12 bases between them. The CDR3 sequence is CASSDLGARNEKLFF. CDR3 DNA: TGTGCCAGCAGTGACTTAGGAGCTCGTAATGAAAAACTGTTTTTT.

In its sample, this clone was seen a few times. The genes are TRBV19 and TRBJ1-5, with no clear D. The CDR3 sequence is 15 residues long. V was shortened by 10 bases and J by 0 bases, with 16 bases between the two germline ends. The germline gives CDR1 LNHDA, CDR2 SQIVND (reference sequence). The CDR3 DNA follows: TGTGCCACTAACCTCGAGGCTTATAGCAATCAGCCCCAGCATTTT. Protein: CATNLEAYSNQPQHF. Supplemented by reference TRBV19 and TRBJ1-5, the full variable domain reads DGGITQSPKYLFRKEGQNVTLSCEQNLNHDAMYWYRQDPGQGLRLIYYSQIVNDFQKGDIAEGYSVSREKKESFPLTVTSAQKNPTAFYLCATNLEAYSNQPQHFGDGTRLSIL.

About this clone: The same CDR3 is also encoded by other DNA sequences in this sample. The V call is TRBV7-9, the J call TRBJ2-7; TRBD2 agrees at 9 bases. Trimming removed 5 bases from V and 1 base from J; junction bases left unmatched: 6. This CDR3 has 15 residues. CDR1 SEHNR and CDR2 FQNEAQ come from the germline V gene (reference sequence). DNA for the CDR3: TGTGCCAGCAGCCCACCTAGCGGGGCATCCTACGAGCAGTACTTC. Translating gives CASSPPSGASYEQYF.

This clone was seen a handful of times. Here the CDR3 DNA reads TGCAGCGTTGCACCGGGACAGGGTTACGAGCAGTACTTC. It specifies CSVAPGQGYEQYF. V usage is TRBV29-1 and J usage is TRBJ2-7, with 9 bases identical to TRBD1. CDR3 size: 13 residues. The germline gives CDR1 SQVTM, CDR2 ANQGSEA. J lost 4 bases, V lost 4 bases, and 5 bases had no gene match.

There are a few counts of this clone. This chain uses TRBV7-9 with TRBJ2-7, with a tentative D call TRBD1 (5 bases). The CDR3 runs 15 residues. The germline V gene has CDR1 SEHNR and CDR2 FQNEAQ (reference sequence). The V gene lost 0 bases and the J gene lost 3 bases, with 12 bases spanning the gap. The CDR3, as DNA: TGTGCCAGCAGCTTAGCGCCCAGGACAAACTACGAGCAGTACTTC. It translates to CASSLAPRTNYEQYF. The entire variable domain, with the rest obtained from reference TRBV7-9 and TRBJ2-7, is as follows: DTGVSQNPRHKITKRGQNVTFRCDPISEHNRLYWYRQTLGQGPEFLTYFQNEAQLEKSRLLSDRFSAERPKGSFSTLEIQRTEQGDSAMYLCASSLAPRTNYEQYFGPGTRLTVT.

The chain links TRBV2 to TRBJ2-1; no definite D call. Per germline, CDR1 SNHLY and CDR2 FYNNEI. The CDR3 is 11 amino acids. Trimming took 3 bases from V and 6 from J, leaving 3 bases between them. CDR3 in amino acids: CASSDSNEQFF. The CDR3 bases are TGTGCCAGCAGTGATAGCAATGAGCAGTTCTTC.

This clone was found a few times. The rearrangement joins TRBV27 to TRBJ1-5; a weak D match, TRBD1 (5 bases). Germline CDR1 MNHEY, CDR2 SMNVEV (reference sequence). V was clipped by 3 bases and J by 4 bases, with 10 bases between them. There are 14 residues in the CDR3. The CDR3 spells CASSLGLTNQPQHF. The CDR3 nucleotides are TGTGCCAGCAGTTTGGGGCTGACAAATCAGCCCCAGCATTTT.

The chain couples TRBV7-7 to TRBJ1-1; a possible D gene is TRBD1 (5 bases). Between the trimmed V and J ends, which lost 6 bases and 1 base, there was a span of 9 bases. There are 13 residues in the CDR3. CDR1 and CDR2 (germline): SSHAT, FNYEAQ (reference sequence). The CDR3 DNA follows: TGTGCCAGCAGTCTAGGGGAGAACACTGAAGCTTTCTTT. It specifies CASSLGENTEAFF.

As regards this clone: This CDR3 fails to terminate in the conserved phenylalanine or tryptophan, so it likely reflects a read error. The V call is TRBV30, the J call TRBJ1-1, with no clear D. Germline CDR1 GTSNPN, CDR2 SVGIG (reference sequence). The V and J ends lost 2 bases and 3 bases respectively, with 13 bases between them. There are 14 residues in the CDR3. In nucleotides, the CDR3 is TGTGCCTGGAGTAAAAACCTCGGGGACACTGAAGCTTTCGTT. Protein sequence: CAWSKNLGDTEAFV.

The chain combines TRBV12-5 with TRBJ2-5, with TRBD2 as a possible D gene (6 bases). CDR1 LGHNT and CDR2 FRNRAP come from the germline V gene. The CDR3 is 14 residues long. Trimming cost V 7 bases and J 4 bases, with 16 bases left between them. CDR3 DNA sequence: TGTGCTAGTGCCCCCGGGGCGCGGGGAGAGACCCAGTACTTC. It yields the protein CASAPGARGETQYF.

Details on this clone: The same CDR3 is also encoded by other DNA sequences in this sample. This chain connects TRBV28 to TRBJ1-2, with D possibly being TRBD1 (5 bases). The V gene lost 4 bases and the J gene lost 0 bases, with 6 bases spanning the gap. CDR3 length equals 13 residues. Germline V CDR1 and CDR2: MDHEN, SYDVKM. The DNA for the CDR3 is TGTGCCAGCAGTTCAGGGTCTAACTATGGCTACACCTTC. Translated: CASSSGSNYGYTF.

This chain connects TRBV5-1 to TRBJ2-7; 8 bases are a match to TRBD1. The CDR3 consists of 14 residues. Germline V gene data show CDR1 as SGHRS and CDR2 as YFSETQ. V was pared by 0 bases and J by 7 bases, with 6 bases of the junction left unmatched. CDR3 residues: CASSLAGQVWEQYF. CDR3 DNA: TGCGCCAGCAGCTTGGCGGGACAGGTGTGGGAGCAGTACTTC.

This clone was picked up a small number of times. The J gene is TRBJ2-7, the V gene TRBV19; TRBD2 is a possible D gene (6 bases). The germline V gene encodes CDR1 LNHDA and CDR2 SQIVND (reference sequence). The CDR3 length is 15 residues. V was clipped by 2 bases and J by 7 bases, with 18 bases between them. CDR3 in amino acids: CASSISFTGTGEQYF. CDR3 DNA: TGTGCCAGTAGTATAAGTTTTACGGGGACTGGGGAGCAGTACTTC.

The chain links TRBV5-6 to TRBJ2-2; perhaps TRBD2 as D (6 bases). Trimming cost V 4 bases and J 1 base, with 8 bases left between them. The germline V gene encodes CDR1 SGHDT and CDR2 YYEEEE. The CDR3 sequence is 14 residues long. CDR3 amino acids: CASSHGRNTGELFF. Written as DNA, the CDR3 is TGTGCCAGCAGCCACGGGAGGAACACCGGGGAGCTGTTTTTT.

This clone was detected a few times. The V and J genes are TRBV6-1 and TRBJ1-1, with TRBD1 matching over 7 bases. Germline CDR1 is MNHNS and CDR2 is SASEGT. With 3 bases clipped from V and 1 base from J, the junction kept 8 bases outside the gene matches. The CDR3 spans 16 residues. This chain's CDR3 is CASSDTGTESNTEAFF. CDR3 DNA: TGTGCCAGCAGTGACACCGGGACAGAGTCGAACACTGAAGCTTTCTTT.

This clone was observed a handful of times. The J gene is TRBJ2-1, the V gene TRBV25-1, with 9 bases identical to TRBD2. CDR3 length equals 15 residues. V gave up 4 bases and J gave up 4 bases; unmatched junction bases: 5. The V gene's germline CDR1 is MGHDK and CDR2 SYGVNS. In DNA, the CDR3 is TGTGCCAGCAGTGCGGCTAGCGGGGTATACAATGAGCAGTTCTTC. Amino acids: CASSAASGVYNEQFF. Using reference TRBV25-1 and TRBJ2-1 for the parts outside the CDR3, the full variable domain is EADIYQTPRYLVIGTGKKITLECSQTMGHDKMYWYQQDPGMELHLIHYSYGVNSTEKGDLSSESTVSRIRTEHFPLTLESARPSHTSQYLCASSAASGVYNEQFFGPGTRLTVL.

This clone has only a few counts. The gene calls are TRBV6-1 and TRBJ1-6; 12 positions agree with TRBD1. V shed 4 bases, J shed 6 bases, and the junction held 4 bases outside the gene matches. The CDR3 extends over 16 amino acids. CDR1 is MNHNS and CDR2 is SASEGT in the germline V gene. The CDR3 DNA reads as TGTGCCAGCAGTGGTCCGGGACAGGGGGCTAATTCACCCCTCCACTTT. It encodes CASSGPGQGANSPLHF.

Only a few counts were recorded for this clone. The genes are TRBV6-6 and TRBJ2-7; D is unresolved. CDR3 length equals 13 residues. Per the germline V gene, CDR1 is MNHNY and CDR2 is SVGAGI (reference sequence). V was trimmed by 2 bases and J by 2 bases, leaving 7 bases between them. The DNA for the CDR3 is TGTGCCAGCAGTTACACACAAGCCTACGAGCAGTACTTC. It yields the protein CASSYTQAYEQYF.

This clone turned up a few times. The rearrangement joins TRBV14 to TRBJ2-2; TRBD2 matches 8 bases. The CDR3 spans 16 residues. J was trimmed by 5 bases and V by 5 bases; bases with no gene match: 10. Germline values: CDR1 SGHDN, CDR2 FVKESK. The CDR3 DNA reads as TGTGCCAGCAGCACATTGACTAGCGTATTGACCGGGGAGCTGTTTTTT. Protein: CASSTLTSVLTGELFF.

This clone was counted only a few times. This chain joins TRBV19 and TRBJ1-5; 7 bases align to TRBD1. J lost 5 bases, V lost 6 bases, and 7 bases had no gene match. Germline values: CDR1 LNHDA, CDR2 SQIVND (reference sequence). The CDR3 is 14 amino acids. For the CDR3, the DNA is TGTGCCAGTAGAACGACAGGGACCGATCAGCCCCAGCATTTT. This sequence encodes CASRTTGTDQPQHF.

This clone was found a few times. J is TRBJ2-1 and V is TRBV7-8; the match to TRBD1 covers 9 bases. Losses at the gene ends were 6 bases for V and 5 bases for J; bases not matched to a gene: 5. In germline, CDR1 is SGHVS, CDR2 FQNEAQ. CDR3 length: 14 amino acids. In nucleotides, the CDR3 is TGTGCCAGCAGTGACAGGGGGAAGAACAATGAGCAGTTCTTC. Translated: CASSDRGKNNEQFF.

This clone was picked up a small number of times. The DNA for the CDR3 is TGTGCCAGCAGCTTGGGGACATTTTACAATGAGCAGTTCTTC. Translation gives CASSLGTFYNEQFF. This sequence joins TRBV11-2 and TRBJ2-1; D is perhaps TRBD1 (6 bases). This CDR3 has 14 residues. Germline V gives CDR1 SGHAT, CDR2 FQNNGV. V was cut by 3 bases and J by 4 bases, with 10 bases left in between.

As regards this clone: One end of the junction fails to match germline, which may point to a read error. CDR3 in DNA: TGTGCCAGAAGTGAGGAGCGGAACTATGGCTACACCTTC. It translates to CARSEERNYGYTF. The chain has TRBV2 and TRBJ1-2; unclear D gene. Germline V gene sequence: CDR1 SNHLY, CDR2 FYNNEI. The CDR3 has 13 amino acids.

This clone came up a few times. V and J are TRBV5-1 and TRBJ2-1; 7 bases agree with TRBD2. This CDR3 has 15 amino acids. Germline trimming cut 4 bases from V and 2 bases from J; bases unmatched to any gene: 6. From germline, CDR1 is SGHRS and CDR2 YFSETQ. As DNA, the CDR3 is TGCGCCAGCAGCCTAAGCGGGGCCGCCTACAATGAGCAGTTCTTC. Translated, it gives CASSLSGAAYNEQFF. The full variable domain, its missing parts supplied by reference TRBV5-1 and TRBJ2-1, is KAGVTQTPRYLIKTRGQQVTLSCSPISGHRSVSWYQQTPGQGLQFLFEYFSETQRNKGNFPGRFSGRQFSNSRSEMNVSTLELGDSALYLCASSLSGAAYNEQFFGPGTRLTVL.